This TCR beta chain was obtained from a study of tumor-infiltrating lymphocytes in primary liver carcinoma. Notes on the study in general: In tumor-adjacent and tumor-blood pairs, overlap was lower than in tumor region pairs.

Of note for this clonotype: Its antigen remains unidentified. Lacking the conserved final phenylalanine or tryptophan, this CDR3 likely reflects a read error. The DNA is left out, because the CDR3 cannot be placed on it with certainty; the CDR3 is given as TCRdb lists it.

A primer matching the constant region was used to make TCR beta cDNA from 500 to 600 ng of total RNA. ARM-PCR was slightly modified, and three nested multiplex PCR rounds with it gave rise to the TCR beta libraries. Running around 10 cycles apiece, the first two PCR rounds relied on TRBV1-TRBV30 forward primers together with a C-beta reverse primer. TCRdb itself ran the multiplex PCR reads through MiXCR, one entry per CDR3 protein. The profile shows 90,000 to 150,000 distinct CDR3 sequences, about two thirds of them singletons. Scientists recovered RNA and DNA together from around 20-30 mg of unsorted bulk tissue. The cohort consisted of patients whose primary liver carcinoma was surgically resected. The CDR3 is 15 residues long, counting both termini.

The chain recombines TRBV21-1 with TRBJ2-7; TRBD2 is taken as the D call from the table, unchecked against the DNA. TRBV21-1 is a recognized pseudogene. The sequenced sample consisted of tumor-adjacent normal liver tissue. The clonotype comes from a woman aged 55-70 years with primary liver carcinoma and hepatitis B virus infection. The CDR3 spells CARSSRLADRYEQYL.